One sample yielded the 7 T cell receptor beta chains listed below, sequenced in a study of blood T cell repertoires in COVID-19 (dated by TCRdb to 2020 to 2021). The protocol used for the library was the immunoSEQ multiplex PCR assay. The table was pulled from immuneACCESS by TCRdb, which kept in-frame rearrangements only. Such tables lose some clones; where checked, under half of the loss comes from unresolved V genes, and the rest has no known cause. Recorded for this sample are roughly 120,000 clones; approximately 92% of them occurred a single time. 25% to 30% of the sample is in the top ten clones. Sequenced input: peripheral blood. The receptors shown here come from a man between 65 and 85 years old with active or convalescent COVID-19.

The genes are TRBV9 and TRBJ2-7; TRBD2 is a possible D gene (5 bases). Trimming removed 4 bases from V and 4 bases from J, with 9 bases in between. This CDR3 region has 12 residues. Germline V lookup: CDR1 SGDLS, CDR2 YYNGEE. The CDR3 loop is CASSPPGYEQYF. The CDR3 DNA reads as TGTGCCAGCAGCCCACCGGGGTACGAGCAGTACTTC.

This clone was counted between two and nine times. The rearrangement joins TRBV2 to TRBJ2-7; D perhaps matches TRBD1 (5 bases). Germline values: CDR1 SNHLY, CDR2 FYNNEI. CDR3 length: 12 residues. V was clipped by 8 bases and J by 5 bases, with 13 bases between them. Written as DNA, the CDR3 is TGTGCCAGCGCAGGGTTAATCCACGAGCAGTACTTC. Translated: CASAGLIHEQYF. The full variable domain, in which reference TRBV2 and TRBJ2-7 provide the parts outside the CDR3, is EPEVTQTPSHQVTQMGQEVILRCVPISNHLYFYWYRQILGQKVEFLVSFYNNEISEKSEIFDDQFSVERPDGSNFTLKIRSTKLEDSAMYFCASAGLIHEQYFGPGTRLTVT.

This clone was seen a single time. V gene TRBV18 combines with J gene TRBJ1-1; 7 nucleotides align to TRBD1. The length of the CDR3 is 14 residues. With V trimmed by 6 bases and J by 1 base, 5 bases remained unmatched. Germline lookup yields CDR1 KGHSH and CDR2 LQKENI. The CDR3 nucleotides are TGTGCCAGCTCGTCGACAGGGACGAACACTGAAGCTTTCTTT. This codes for CASSSTGTNTEAFF. Together with reference TRBV18 and TRBJ1-1, the CDR3 gives the full variable domain: NAGVMQNPRHLVRRRGQEARLRCSPMKGHSHVYWYRQLPEEGLKFMVYLQKENIIDESGMPKERFSAEFPKEGPSILRIQQVVRGDSAAYFCASSSTGTNTEAFFGQGTRLTVV.

The rearrangement uses TRBV7-9 and TRBJ1-4, with 9 nucleotides matching TRBD1. Losses at the gene ends were 5 bases for V and 7 bases for J; bases not matched to a gene: 8. The CDR3 spans 15 residues. Per the germline V gene, CDR1 is SEHNR and CDR2 is FQNEAQ (reference sequence). CDR3 in amino acids: CASSPGQGDREKLFF. The DNA for the CDR3 is TGTGCCAGCAGCCCGGGACAGGGTGATCGTGAAAAACTGTTTTTT.

The genes are TRBV15 and TRBJ2-7, with unresolved D. The V gene lost 3 bases and the J gene lost 6 bases, with 12 bases spanning the gap. CDR3 size: 13 residues. Germline CDR1 is LNHNV and CDR2 is YYDKDF (reference sequence). CDR3 DNA: TGTGCCACCAGCAGCATAGACGGGTTCGAGCAGTACTTC. Translated: CATSSIDGFEQYF.

The V call is TRBV6-1, the J call TRBJ1-2, with 8 nucleotides matching TRBD1. The CDR3 sequence is 16 residues long. V lost 3 bases and J lost 8; bases outside the gene matches: 14. CDR1 and CDR2 (germline): MNHNS, SASEGT. The CDR3 protein is CASSDPSGGGVGGYTF. Here the CDR3 DNA reads TGTGCCAGCAGTGACCCCTCAGGGGGCGGGGTGGGAGGCTACACCTTC.

The chain is built from TRBV4-1 and TRBJ2-7; D not resolved. The CDR3 runs to 15 residues. The V end was cut by 0 bases, the J end by 0 bases, with 9 bases between. Germline loops: CDR1 MGHRA, CDR2 YSYEKL. The CDR3 protein is CASSQDPQASYEQYF. For the CDR3, the DNA is TGCGCCAGCAGCCAAGATCCTCAGGCCTCCTACGAGCAGTACTTC.